This T cell receptor beta chain was recovered during a study of control samples from healthy donors and cancer patients. The repertoire was sequenced with immunoSEQ multiplex PCR; TCRdb's copy has only in-frame clones and lacks some. The data contain roughly 120,000 clones, over 90% of them singletons. Germline V gives CDR1 SGHKS, CDR2 YYEKEE (reference sequence). CDR3 length: 15 residues. V shed 4 bases, J shed 0 bases, and the junction held 5 bases outside the gene matches. This chain connects TRBV5-5 to TRBJ1-2, with 8 bases matching TRBD1. Source material: blood. This receptor was identified in a man aged 25 to 45 in good health. As DNA, the CDR3 is TGTGCCAGCAGCCTATCGGACAGGGCTAACTATGGCTACACCTTC. It is translated as CASSLSDRANYGYTF.